The clone carrying this T cell receptor beta chain occurred many times. During its preparation, the TCRbeta library received unique molecular identifiers. TCRdb used MiXCR to reprocess the PCR reads, holding one entry per CDR3 protein. The table lists some 240,000 distinct CDR3 sequences, around 8.9% of them singletons. These data are taken from a study of T-cell reconstitution after alpha-beta-depleted transplantation in children. The CDR3 runs 16 residues. CDR1 DFQATT and CDR2 SNEGSKA come from the germline V gene (reference sequence). Deletions cut 2 bases from V and 8 bases from J, with 22 bases between.

The sequences come from PBMCs from the stem cell graft donor, collected from the stem cell graft. The V call is TRBV20-1, the J call TRBJ2-1; TRBD1 might be the D (6 bases). This TCR was sampled from a human donor who donated a stem cell graft to a child with SCID. CDR3 sequence reads: CSARSPTSRGGDEQFF. CDR3 sequence (DNA): TGCAGTGCTAGAAGTCCAACAAGCAGGGGTGGGGATGAGCAGTTCTTC.